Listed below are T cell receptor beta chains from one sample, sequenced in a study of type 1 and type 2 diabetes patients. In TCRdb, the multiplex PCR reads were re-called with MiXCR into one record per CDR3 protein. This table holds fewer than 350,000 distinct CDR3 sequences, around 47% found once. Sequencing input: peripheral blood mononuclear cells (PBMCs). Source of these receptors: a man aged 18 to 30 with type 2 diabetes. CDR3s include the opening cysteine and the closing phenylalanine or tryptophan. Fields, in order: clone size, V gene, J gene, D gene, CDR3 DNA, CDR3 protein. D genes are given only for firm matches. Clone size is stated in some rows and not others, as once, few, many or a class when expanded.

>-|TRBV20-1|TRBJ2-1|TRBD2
TGCAGTGCTATTGGACAAGCGGGGGGGCAAAGGAATGAGCAGTTCTTC
CSAIGQAGGQRNEQFF
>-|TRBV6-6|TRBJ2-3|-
TGTGCCAGCAGTTATTTGTCCCCCACAGATACGCAGTATTTT
CASSYLSPTDTQYF
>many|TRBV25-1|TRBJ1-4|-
TGTGCCAGCACCGAGCCAGGGCCTCACAGAAAACTGTTTTTT
CASTEPGPHRKLFF
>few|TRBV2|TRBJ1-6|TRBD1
TGTGCCAGCAGTGAGGACAGGGACGGGTTAAATTCACCCCTCCACTTT
CASSEDRDGLNSPLHF
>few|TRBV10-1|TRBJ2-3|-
TGCGCCAGCAGTGCTAAGCTAGCGCCTACTAGCACAGATACGCAGTATTTT
CASSAKLAPTSTDTQYF
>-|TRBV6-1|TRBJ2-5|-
TGTGCCAGCAGTTATTGGCCCCGGTTACAAGAGACCCAGTACTTC
CASSYWPRLQETQYF
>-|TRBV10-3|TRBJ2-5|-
TGTGCCATCAGTGAGTGGCGCCAAGAGACCCAGTACTTC
CAISEWRQETQYF
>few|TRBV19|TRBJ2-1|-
TGTGCCAGTAGTTTTGTTAGCGGACCCTCCTACAATGAGCAGTTCTTC
CASSFVSGPSYNEQFF
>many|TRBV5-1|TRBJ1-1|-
TGCGCCAGCAGCCCGGGGCGGTCACGGAACACTGAAGCTTTCTTT
CASSPGRSRNTEAFF
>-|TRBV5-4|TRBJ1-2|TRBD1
TGTGCCAGCAGCGCGGACAGGGGTGGCTACACCTTC
CASSADRGGYTF
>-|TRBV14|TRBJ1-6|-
TGTGCCAGCAGCCAACGTCAGGCGGATAATTCACCCCTCCACTTT
CASSQRQADNSPLHF
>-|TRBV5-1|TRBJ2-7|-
TGCGCCAGCAGCTTGCTGGCAGACTACGAGCAGTACTTC
CASSLLADYEQYF
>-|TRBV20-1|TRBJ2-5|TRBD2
TGCAGTGTCCAGAGGGGACTAGCGGGGGGAGGAGAGACCCAGTACTTC
CSVQRGLAGGGETQYF
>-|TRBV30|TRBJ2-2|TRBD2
TGTGCCTGGAGAGGTTGGACTAGCGGAGGGCTCACCGGGGAGCTGTTTTTT
CAWRGWTSGGLTGELFF
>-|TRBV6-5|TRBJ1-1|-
TGTGCCAGCAGTGACCGCGGTCGCGCTGAAGCTTTCTTT
CASSDRGRAEAFF
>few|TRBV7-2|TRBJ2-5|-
TGTGCCAGCAACTTATCCCGCCCAGAGACCCAGTACTTC
CASNLSRPETQYF
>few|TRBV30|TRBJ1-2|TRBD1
TGTGCCTGGAGTGCGCCGGGACAGGGTAGAAGGGGCTACACCTTC
CAWSAPGQGRRGYTF
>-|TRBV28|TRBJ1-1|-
TGTGCCAGCAGTAGGGGAGCAAGTGGGGACACTGAAGCTTTCTTT
CASSRGASGDTEAFF
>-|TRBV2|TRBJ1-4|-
TGTGCCAGCAGTCCACGGGACACTGATGGTGAAAAACTGTATTTT
CASSPRDTDGEKLYF
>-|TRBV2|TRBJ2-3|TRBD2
TGTGCCAGCAGATTTAGCGGGGTCCGGGATCATCGGGGGGCAGATACGCAGTATTTT
CASRFSGVRDHRGADTQYF
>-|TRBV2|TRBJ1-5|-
TGTGCCAGTCGGACAGCCAATCAGCCCCAGCATTTT
CASRTANQPQHF
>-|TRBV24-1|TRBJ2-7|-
TGTGCCACCAGTGACACGGGCGCCTACGAGCAGTACTTC
CATSDTGAYEQYF
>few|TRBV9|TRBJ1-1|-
TGTGCCAGCAGCGTAGTAGGACACACTGAAGCTTTCTTT
CASSVVGHTEAFF
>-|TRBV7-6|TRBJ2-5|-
TGCGCCAGCAGCCAAGCCAGGGGAGGGGAGACCCAGTACTTC
CASSQARGGETQYF
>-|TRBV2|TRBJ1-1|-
TGTGCCAGCCAGGCCCGGGCCGCGAACACTGAAGCTTTCTTT
CASQARAANTEAFF
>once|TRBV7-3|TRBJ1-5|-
TGTGCCAGCAGCTTAGTTGCGGGGGATCAGCCCCAGCATTTT
CASSLVAGDQPQHF
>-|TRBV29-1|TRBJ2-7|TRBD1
TGCAGCGCCCAAACAGGGGGCGGGGATGAGCAGTACTTC
CSAQTGGGDEQYF
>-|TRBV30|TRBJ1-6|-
TGTGCCTGGAGCCCCCGTCAGGCTCAGCCCGGTTCACCCCTCCACTTT
CAWSPRQAQPGSPLHF
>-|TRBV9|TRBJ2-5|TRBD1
TGTGCCAGCAGCGTTACAGGGGGCGACGGTATGGAGACCCAGTACTTC
CASSVTGGDGMETQYF
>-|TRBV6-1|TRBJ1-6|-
TGTGCCAGCAGCATTGCAGGGTTGGAGGCACCCTTCCACTTT
CASSIAGLEAPFHF
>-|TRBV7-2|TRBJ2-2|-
TGTGCCAGCAGCGGCAAACCAACCAGGGGCGCAGGGTTCGCCGGGGAGCTGTTTTTT
CASSGKPTRGAGFAGELFF
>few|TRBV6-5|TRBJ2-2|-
TGTGCCAGCAGTTTACGCTTGGTCGCCACCGGGGAGCTGTTTTTT
CASSLRLVATGELFF
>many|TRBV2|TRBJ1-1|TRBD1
TGTGCCAGCGGGGTGACAGGGGTGACTGAAGCTTTCTTT
CASGVTGVTEAFF
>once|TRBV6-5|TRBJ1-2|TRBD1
TGTGCCAGCACCGACAGGGGTTACTATGGCTACACCTTC
CASTDRGYYGYTF
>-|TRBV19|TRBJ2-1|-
TGTGCCAGTAGCAACCCCCTTTCGTATGAGCAGTTCTTC
CASSNPLSYEQFF
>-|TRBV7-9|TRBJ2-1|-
TGTGCCAGCGGACAGATTCCATGGGGTGAGCAGTTCTTC
CASGQIPWGEQFF
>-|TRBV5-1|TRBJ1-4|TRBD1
TGCGCCAGCAGCCCCGGGACAGAGAATGAAAAACTGTTTTTT
CASSPGTENEKLFF
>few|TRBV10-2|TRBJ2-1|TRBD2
TGCGCCAGCAGCGAAACGGGAGGTACCTCCTACGATGAGCAGTTCTTC
CASSETGGTSYDEQFF
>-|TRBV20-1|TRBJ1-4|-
TGCAGTGCCAGAGTCGGGTGGGCTTTGGAAGAAAAACTGTTTTTT
CSARVGWALEEKLFF
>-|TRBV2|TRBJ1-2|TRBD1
TGTGCCAGCAGTGAAGCTGTGACAGGGGTGGGACCTAACTATGGCTACACCTTC
CASSEAVTGVGPNYGYTF
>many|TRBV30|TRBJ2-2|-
TGTGCCTGGAGTGGCGGGGACTCGAACACCGGGGAGCTGTTTTTT
CAWSGGDSNTGELFF
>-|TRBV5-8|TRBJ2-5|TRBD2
TGTGCCAGCAGCTTAAGGGGCCTATTAAGGGGAGGGGAGACCCAGTACTTC
CASSLRGLLRGGETQYF
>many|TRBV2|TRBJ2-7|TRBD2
TGTGCCAGCAGTGAACTAGCGGGTTCCTACGAGCAGTACTTC
CASSELAGSYEQYF
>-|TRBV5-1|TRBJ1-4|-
TGCGCCAGCAGCCCCACTCCAGGACGGACAAGGGAAAAACTGTTTTTT
CASSPTPGRTREKLFF
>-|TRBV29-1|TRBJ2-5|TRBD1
TGCAGCGTTGAAGTGTGGGACAGCCAAGAGACCCAGTACTTC
CSVEVWDSQETQYF
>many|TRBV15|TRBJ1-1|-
TGTGCCACCAGCAGAGGTCCACTAGGGGGGAACACTGAAGCTTTCTTT
CATSRGPLGGNTEAFF
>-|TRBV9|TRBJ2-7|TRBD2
TGCGCCAGCAGCCAAGATCAGGGCGGGAGTTACGAGCAGTACTTC
CASSQDQGGSYEQYF
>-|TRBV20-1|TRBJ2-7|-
TGCAGTGCTAGATCCACCCTTCAATACGAGCAGTACTTC
CSARSTLQYEQYF
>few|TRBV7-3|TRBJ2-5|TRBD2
TGTGCCAGCAGCTCATCTAGCGGGAGGAGAGAGACCCAGTACTTC
CASSSSSGRRETQYF
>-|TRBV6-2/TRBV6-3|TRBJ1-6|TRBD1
TGTGCCAGCAGTGTCGGTGTGGGACAGTCCTATAATTCACCCCTCCACTTT
CASSVGVGQSYNSPLHF
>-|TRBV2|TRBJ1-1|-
TGTGCCAGCAGTGTCGGAGCAAGGACCACTGAAGCTTTCTTT
CASSVGARTTEAFF
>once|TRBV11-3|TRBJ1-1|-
TGTGCCAGCAGTTCCGGCGGGACGTTGGTTACTGAAGCTTTCTTT
CASSSGGTLVTEAFF
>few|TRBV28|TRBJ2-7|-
TGTGCCATTACACCGAAAGGGGGCGAGCAGTACTTC
CAITPKGGEQYF
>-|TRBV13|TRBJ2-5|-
TGTGCCAGCAGCGGTTACGGACTACAAGAGACCCAGTACTTC
CASSGYGLQETQYF
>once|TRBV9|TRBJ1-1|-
TGTGCCAGCAGTACCTTACAGGACGGATCGTCTGAAGCTTTCTTT
CASSTLQDGSSEAFF
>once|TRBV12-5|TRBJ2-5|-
TGTGCCAGCAGTTTATGGTTAGGGGGGCGGGAGACCCAGTACTTC
CASSLWLGGRETQYF
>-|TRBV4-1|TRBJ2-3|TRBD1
TGCGCCAGCAGGAGGACAGGGCCAGATACGCAGTATTTT
CASRRTGPDTQYF
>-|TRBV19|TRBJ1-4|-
TGTGCCAGTAGTTTCGACATCGAGGGTGAAAAACTGTTTTTT
CASSFDIEGEKLFF
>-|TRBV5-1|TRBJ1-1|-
TGCGCCAGCAGCTTCGGGTCCGGGGGAATAAAAATTTACACTGAAGCTTTCTTT
CASSFGSGGIKIYTEAFF